The 26 T cell receptor beta chains reported below all come from one sample, sequenced in a study of CD8 T cells in Susac syndrome. It was with random hexamers that 0.5 to 1 ug RNA was reverse transcribed. In TCRdb, the immunoSEQ multiplex PCR reads were re-called with MiXCR into one record per CDR3 protein. Seen here are about 130,000 distinct CDR3 sequences, 85% to 95% observed once, and the top ten hold roughly 0.3%. Sequences were obtained from CD8+ T cells from PBMCs. The receptors derive from a human donor with multiple sclerosis.

The rearrangement links TRBV5-5 to TRBJ2-7; TRBD1 aligns across 7 bases. Trimming at V came to 6 bases and at J to 0 bases, leaving 3 bases not matched to a gene. The CDR3 extends over 13 amino acids. Per the germline V gene, CDR1 is SGHKS and CDR2 is YYEKEE (reference sequence). Written as DNA, the CDR3 is TGTGCCAGCACTCGGGACAGCTCCTACGAGCAGTACTTC. It codes for CASTRDSSYEQYF.

In nucleotides, the CDR3 is TGTGCCAGCAGTTCACTTCCGGGACAGGAAGCTTTCTTT. Protein product: CASSSLPGQEAFF. V and J are TRBV27 and TRBJ1-1, with 7 nucleotides matching TRBD1. V dropped 4 bases and J dropped 8; count of bases not matched to a gene: 7. Germline assignment: CDR1 MNHEY and CDR2 SMNVEV (reference sequence). CDR3 length: 13 amino acids.

CDR3 amino acids: CSVDREAEQYF. As DNA, the CDR3 is TGCAGCGTAGACAGGGAGGCCGAGCAGTACTTC. The chain uses TRBV29-1 and TRBJ2-7; a weak D match, TRBD1 (7 bases). With 6 bases removed from V and 6 bases from J, the gap between germline ends came to 12 bases. CDR3 length: 11 residues. Germline CDR1 is SQVTM and CDR2 is ANQGSEA.

This rearrangement joins TRBV5-1 to TRBJ1-2, with 9 positions matching TRBD1. V was pared by 3 bases and J by 6 bases, with 15 bases of the junction left unmatched. Germline lookup yields CDR1 SGHRS and CDR2 YFSETQ. The CDR3 is 17 amino acids. CDR3 nucleotides: TGCGCCAGCAGCTCCGCCGGGACAGGGACCTCCGGCGATGGCTACACCTTC. Protein: CASSSAGTGTSGDGYTF.

V is TRBV7-7 and J is TRBJ2-2, with a weak D call TRBD1 (6 bases). This CDR3 has 12 amino acids. Between the trimmed V and J ends, which lost 5 bases and 6 bases, there was a span of 7 bases. Germline V gene data show CDR1 as SSHAT and CDR2 as FNYEAQ (reference sequence). The CDR3: CASSEGAGELFF. CDR3 DNA sequence: TGTGCCAGCAGCGAGGGGGCCGGGGAGCTGTTTTTT.

V is TRBV19 and J is TRBJ2-7, with D possibly matching TRBD1 (6 bases). The germline V and J ends were trimmed by 5 bases and 3 bases, with 11 bases remaining between them. This CDR3 spans 13 amino acids. Germline-derived CDR1 and CDR2 are LNHDA and SQIVND (reference sequence). The CDR3 coding sequence is TGTGCCAGTAGTCTCCAACAGGGCTACGAGCAGTACGTC. Its translation: CASSLQQGYEQYV.

J is TRBJ1-1 and V is TRBV12-3 or TRBV12-4; D is perhaps TRBD1 (5 bases). The V and J ends lost 5 bases and 12 bases respectively, with 22 bases between them. CDR3 size: 14 residues. The DNA of the CDR3 is TGTGCCAGCAGTCCGGCCAGATCAGGGCTGAACTCTTTCTTT. Residues: CASSPARSGLNSFF.

The chain is built from TRBV3-1 and TRBJ2-5; TRBD2 aligns across 12 bases. CDR1 is LGHDT and CDR2 is YNNKEL in the germline V gene (reference sequence). CDR3 size: 16 residues. V shed 6 bases and J 7 bases; nucleotides not matched to a gene: 12. CDR3 bases: TGTGCCAGCAGGCATTCTAGCGGGGGGGCAGTTACGACCCAGTACTTC. Its protein is CASRHSSGGAVTTQYF.

The CDR3 spells CASSLGGNDYEQYF. The CDR3 DNA follows: TGTGCCAGCAGCTTAGGGGGGAATGACTACGAGCAGTACTTC. The chain recombines TRBV7-8 with TRBJ2-7, with D possibly being TRBD1 or TRBD2 (5 bases each). Between the trimmed V and J ends, which lost 1 base and 3 bases, there was a span of 10 bases. The CDR3 has 14 amino acids. Germline CDR1 reads SGHVS; CDR2 reads FQNEAQ.

This chain joins TRBV27 and TRBJ1-1; D not resolved. Germline loops: CDR1 MNHEY, CDR2 SMNVEV (reference sequence). This CDR3 has 13 amino acids. Trimming stripped 8 bases from V and 1 base from J, with 11 bases between. CDR3 sequence (DNA): TGTGCCAGCGCAATAGCAGGGAACACTGAAGCTTTCTTT. Amino acids: CASAIAGNTEAFF.

J is TRBJ2-5 and V is TRBV13, with D possibly TRBD1 on 6 matching bases. Germline V gives CDR1 PRHDT, CDR2 FYEKMQ (reference sequence). V lost 5 bases and J 1 base, leaving 14 bases between the germline ends. The CDR3 runs 15 residues. CDR3 DNA: TGTGCCAGCAGCCTAAGACAGGTCCTCCAAGAGACCCAGTACTTC. It specifies CASSLRQVLQETQYF.

This chain links TRBV30 with TRBJ2-7; D unresolved. The CDR3 consists of 11 residues. Trimming cost V 0 bases and J 6 bases, with 6 bases left between them. The germline CDR1 and CDR2 sequences are GTSNPN and SVGIG (reference sequence). CDR3: CAWSVLSEQYF. The CDR3 DNA reads as TGTGCCTGGAGTGTACTAAGCGAGCAGTACTTC.

The gene calls are TRBV24-1 and TRBJ1-1, with TRBD1 as a possible D gene (6 bases). In germline, CDR1 is KGHDR, CDR2 SFDVKD. The CDR3 is made up of 14 amino acids. V lost 9 bases to trimming and J lost 5 bases, with 18 bases between them. In nucleotides, the CDR3 is TGTGCCACCTTTGCGGGGGGCAGGCGGACTGAAGCTTTCTTT. As protein: CATFAGGRRTEAFF.

The DNA of the CDR3 is TGCAGTGCTAGAACTAGCGGGATGATCTTGCATGAGCAGTTCTTC. Its protein is CSARTSGMILHEQFF. This chain connects TRBV20-1 to TRBJ2-1; 10 nucleotides align to TRBD2. Germline V gives CDR1 DFQATT, CDR2 SNEGSKA (reference sequence). This CDR3 has 15 residues. V trimming: 2 bases; J trimming: 8 bases; junction bases outside the gene matches: 9.

The chain couples TRBV25-1 to TRBJ1-2, with unresolved D. Trimming took off 1 base at V and 8 bases at J, with 17 bases between the two ends. Germline V gene sequence: CDR1 MGHDK, CDR2 SYGVNS. There are 15 residues in the CDR3. CDR3 amino acids: CASSEFTVRAGGYTF. As DNA, the CDR3 is TGTGCCAGCAGTGAATTTACCGTTCGGGCCGGAGGCTACACCTTC.

The chain joins TRBV7-4 to TRBJ1-1, with 10 bases lining up with TRBD1. CDR3 size: 14 residues. Germline CDR1 SGHVT, CDR2 SQSDAQ. The junction had 4 bases not matched to a gene; V was cut back by 5 bases and J by 4 bases. This CDR3 reads CASSRGQGVTEAFF. CDR3 nucleotides: TGTGCCAGCAGCCGCGGACAGGGGGTCACTGAAGCTTTCTTT.

V gene TRBV27 combines with J gene TRBJ2-7, with D hard to call. Germline lookup yields CDR1 MNHEY and CDR2 SMNVEV (reference sequence). The CDR3 covers 14 residues. The V and J ends lost 5 bases and 7 bases respectively, with 18 bases between them. The CDR3, as DNA: TGTGCCAGCAGTCCAATCCCGTTAGATGTGGAGCAGTACTTC. Translation gives CASSPIPLDVEQYF.

The chain joins TRBV29-1 to TRBJ2-1; TRBD2 agrees at 12 bases. Germline V CDR1 and CDR2: SQVTM, ANQGSEA. The CDR3 extends over 17 amino acids. Trimming cost V 4 bases and J 3 bases; bases outside gene matches: 10. DNA of the CDR3: TGCAGCGTTGGGGGGCTAGCGGGAGGGCCCCACTACAATGAGCAGTTCTTC. The encoded protein is CSVGGLAGGPHYNEQFF.

V and J are TRBV11-2 and TRBJ2-7; 7 bases map to TRBD2. Trimming took 6 bases from V and 5 from J; bases not matched to a gene: 10. Looked up from germline, CDR1 is SGHAT and CDR2 is FQNNGV. CDR3 length: 14 amino acids. The DNA of the CDR3 is TGTGCCAGCAGTTACAGCGGGGTGCTGGACGAGCAGTACTTC. It yields the protein CASSYSGVLDEQYF.

The chain joins TRBV12-3 or TRBV12-4 to TRBJ1-4; D ambiguous. The CDR3 consists of 12 residues. The V end lost 5 bases, the J end lost 7 bases, and 8 bases lay between the germline ends. CDR3 sequence: CASSQPGEKLFF. In nucleotides, the CDR3 is TGTGCCAGCAGTCAACCTGGTGAAAAACTGTTTTTT.

The chain carries TRBV5-1 and TRBJ2-3, with 8 bases matching TRBD1. Germline trimming cut 4 bases from V and 13 bases from J; bases unmatched to any gene: 5. Germline CDR1 reads SGHRS; CDR2 reads YFSETQ. The CDR3 sequence is 11 residues long. The DNA of the CDR3 is TGCGCCAGCAGCCTGGAGGGACAGGAGTATTTT. Translation gives CASSLEGQEYF.

The genes are TRBV6-5 and TRBJ2-4; possible D gene TRBD1, 5 bases. The CDR3 covers 16 residues. Germline values: CDR1 MNHEY, CDR2 SVGAGI. V lost 3 bases and J 1 base, leaving 13 bases between the germline ends. CDR3 in DNA: TGTGCCAGCAGTTATCCCACAGGAGCGGCCAAAAACATTCAGTACTTC. Its translation is CASSYPTGAAKNIQYF.

The chain uses TRBV19 and TRBJ2-1, with 8 nucleotides matching TRBD2. The CDR3 is made up of 15 amino acids. CDR1 LNHDA and CDR2 SQIVND come from the germline V gene (reference sequence). V lost 3 bases, J lost 4 bases, and 5 bases stayed unmatched. The DNA of the CDR3 is TGTGCCAGTAGTATTTTGCTAGCGGGTTACAATGAGCAGTTCTTC. Its translation is CASSILLAGYNEQFF.

The V gene is TRBV5-4, the J gene TRBJ2-1, with TRBD2 identical over 8 bases. Germline V gene lookup returns CDR1 SGHNT and CDR2 YYREEE (reference sequence). This CDR3 region has 18 residues. The J segment lost 0 bases and the V segment lost 1 base, leaving 9 bases of the junction unmatched. CDR3 DNA sequence: TGTGCCAGCAGCTTGTACGTTTTTGGGACTAGCTCCTACAATGAGCAGTTCTTC. This sequence encodes CASSLYVFGTSSYNEQFF.

The chain employs TRBV29-1 and TRBJ1-2; 11 positions match TRBD1. This CDR3 spans 15 amino acids. V shed 5 bases, J shed 3 bases, and the junction held 8 bases outside the gene matches. Germline CDR1 reads SQVTM; CDR2 reads ANQGSEA. CDR3 coding DNA: TGCAGCGTTTTCGTGTGGACAGGGGGCGACTATGGCTACACCTTC. Amino acids: CSVFVWTGGDYGYTF.

The chain combines TRBV6-5 with TRBJ1-1; TRBD1 aligns across 11 bases. With V trimmed by 2 bases and J by 4 bases, 3 bases remained unmatched. The CDR3 has 15 amino acids. Germline V lookup: CDR1 MNHEY, CDR2 SVGAGI. CDR3 DNA sequence: TGTGCCAGCAGTTACCCCGGGACAGGGGGCACTGAAGCTTTCTTT. This translates into CASSYPGTGGTEAFF.